This T cell receptor beta chain is from a study of T cell responses to AZD1222 COVID-19 vaccine. Study-wide findings and caveats: Only a handful of people who got AZD1222 tested seropositive at baseline.

V lost 6 bases to trimming and J lost 4 bases, with 10 bases between them. Per germline, CDR1 KGHSH and CDR2 LQKENI. The CDR3 runs 13 residues. Using immunoSEQ multiplex PCR, the repertoire was profiled, and TCRdb retains in-frame clones only, with some absent. Among 150,000 to 200,000 clones listed, approximately 94% were seen once. Worth noting for this clone: Its antigen remains unknown.

The chain recombines TRBV18 with TRBJ1-5, with a possible D match to TRBD1 (5 bases). This TCR derives from an adult who received the AZD1222 COVID-19 vaccine. This specimen was peripheral blood, taken 28 days after the second AZD1222 dose. DNA for the CDR3: TGTGCCAGCTCTACGACAGTAAATCAGCCCCAGCATTTT. Its translation: CASSTTVNQPQHF.